Sequencing of this TCR beta chain was carried out in a study of cytomegalovirus exposure and HLA in healthy donors. Regarding the study as a whole: The authors later linked a missense DCLRE1C variant to TCR beta V- and J-gene trimming. In a later analysis, common viral pathogens appeared linked to several of the most significant clusters.

Concerning this clone itself: Its antigen is as yet unknown.

CDR3 size: 16 residues. V dropped 6 bases and J dropped 0; count of bases not matched to a gene: 10. Germline CDR1 is SGHRS and CDR2 is YFSETQ. PCR was performed using 60 Vbeta and 13 Jbeta primers. Some clones are missing from TCRdb's copy, which holds only in-frame ones; the method was immunoSEQ multiplex PCR. Among approximately 150,000 clones, 70% to 80% were seen once, and the ten largest hold around 15%. Source material: PBMCs. The chain couples TRBV5-1 to TRBJ1-1; 8 bases are a match to TRBD1. The origin of this receptor is a woman between 40 and 50 years old in good health and CMV-seronegative. The CDR3, as DNA: TGCGCCAGCAAAGACCGGGACAGGTTAATGAACACTGAAGCTTTCTTT. Translating it yields CASKDRDRLMNTEAFF.